This T cell receptor (beta chain) appears in the sequencing data of a study of T cells after yellow fever vaccination. In TCRdb, the 5' RACE reads were re-called with MiXCR into one record per CDR3 protein. The sample records approximately 550,000 distinct CDR3 sequences, roughly 14% being singletons. The V and J ends lost 5 bases and 4 bases, in that order; junction bases with no gene match: 9. The CDR3 is 15 residues long. The germline gives CDR1 SEHNR, CDR2 FQNEAQ (reference sequence). This clonotype was counted only a few times. The V call is TRBV7-9, the J call TRBJ1-2, with 8 nucleotides matching TRBD1. Sequencing was performed on PBMCs, taken on the day of the yellow fever booster vaccination. The TCR originated in a man aged 25-45 years who received the YFV17D yellow fever vaccine. For the CDR3, the DNA is TGTGCCAGCAGCAGCGGGACAGGAGATCTCTATGGCTACACCTTC. Encoded protein: CASSSGTGDLYGYTF.